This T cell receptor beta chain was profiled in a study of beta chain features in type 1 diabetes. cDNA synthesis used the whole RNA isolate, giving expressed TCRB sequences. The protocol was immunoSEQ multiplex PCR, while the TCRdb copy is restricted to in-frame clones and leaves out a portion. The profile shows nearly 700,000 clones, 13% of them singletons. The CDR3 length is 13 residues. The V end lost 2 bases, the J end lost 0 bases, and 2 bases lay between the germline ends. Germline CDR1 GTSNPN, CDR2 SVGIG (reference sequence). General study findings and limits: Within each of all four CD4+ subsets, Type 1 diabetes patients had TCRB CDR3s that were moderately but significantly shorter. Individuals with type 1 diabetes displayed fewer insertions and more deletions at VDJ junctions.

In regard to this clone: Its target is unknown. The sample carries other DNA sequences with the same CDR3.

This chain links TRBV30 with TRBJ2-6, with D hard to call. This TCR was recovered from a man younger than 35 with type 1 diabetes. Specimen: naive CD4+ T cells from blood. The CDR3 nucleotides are TGTGCCTGGAGTCTCTCTGGGGCCAACGTCCTGACTTTC. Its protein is CAWSLSGANVLTF.